This is a list of T cell receptor beta chains from one sample in a study of blood T cells in healthy people across ages. TCRdb processed the 5' RACE reads anew with MiXCR; each CDR3 protein has one entry. The sample yields 800,000 to 1,000,000 distinct CDR3 sequences, roughly 52% seen once. What was sequenced was blood. All receptors come from a man aged 30 to 45 in good health. The CDR3 runs from the conserved cysteine through the conserved F or W.

J	V	CDR3
TRBJ1-5	TRBV12-3/TRBV12-4	CASSVGWGDQPQHF
TRBJ2-3	TRBV4-1	CASSQSLADTQYF
TRBJ1-1	TRBV20-1	CSARDGVVAGEAFF
TRBJ2-7	TRBV5-1	CASSPSPGLSSEQYF
TRBJ2-5	TRBV27	CASSRGALRGEETQYF
TRBJ2-7	TRBV29-1	CSVGGGPPYEQYF
TRBJ1-5	TRBV20-1	CSAALGAGQPQHF
TRBJ2-5	TRBV10-3	CATEAGVEGETQYF
TRBJ2-5	TRBV18	CASSPANQETQYF
TRBJ2-2	TRBV10-2	CASTPSGTAGELFF
TRBJ2-5	TRBV20-1	CSARELTVQETQYF
TRBJ2-3	TRBV3-1	CASSRSGGTDTQYF
TRBJ2-3	TRBV9	CASSGGNTDTQYF
TRBJ1-1	TRBV4-3	CASSQVGQGAAGAFF
TRBJ2-3	TRBV30	CAWSVGAGGQDTQYF
TRBJ2-3	TRBV6-5	CASRSGPDTQYF
TRBJ2-3	TRBV4-1	CASSQGGTASTDTQYF
TRBJ1-6	TRBV19	CASRRLGQADSPLHF
TRBJ2-7	TRBV20-1	CSAKSPRWYEQYF
TRBJ2-2	TRBV10-3	CAISPGTGNTGELFF
TRBJ2-1	TRBV2	CASSKGRGSYNEQFF
TRBJ2-6	TRBV6-2/TRBV6-3	CASSSDGSGANVLTF
TRBJ2-7	TRBV4-3	CASSQDRLAGASYEQYF
TRBJ2-1	TRBV5-1	CASYSGLDNEQFF
TRBJ2-5	TRBV20-1	CSARAPPGTQTQYF
TRBJ1-2	TRBV29-1	CSVEDRNGYTF
TRBJ2-1	TRBV29-1	CSVIPTAYNEQFF
TRBJ2-6	TRBV6-5	CASSYGSGQGAEGANVLTF
TRBJ1-5	TRBV4-3	CASSQEPGGQPQHF
TRBJ2-7	TRBV7-9	CASSLEAGGRNYEQYF
TRBJ2-3	TRBV5-1	CASKSRDFTDTQYF
TRBJ2-3	TRBV12-3/TRBV12-4	CASSLDSARDTQYF
TRBJ2-7	TRBV5-1	CASSPGGFNEQYF
TRBJ2-7	TRBV5-6	CASSFEFEQYF
TRBJ2-3	TRBV20-1	CSARVASGRDRTDTQYF
TRBJ2-3	TRBV19	CASSPERQGPQYF
TRBJ2-3	TRBV12-3/TRBV12-4	CASSIVRADTQYF
TRBJ2-6	TRBV27	CASSFRLDRANVLTF
TRBJ2-4	TRBV28	CASSFRARTKNIQYF
TRBJ2-3	TRBV10-3	CTISNDRGLANTQYF
TRBJ2-7	TRBV28	CASSSSGQGLYEQYF
TRBJ1-1	TRBV15	CATSRDQEMNTEAFF
TRBJ2-5	TRBV6-2/TRBV6-3	CADRQSQETQYF
TRBJ2-3	TRBV4-2	CASSLGGGGLTDTQYF
TRBJ2-5	TRBV10-2	CASTTGARETQYF
TRBJ1-2	TRBV12-3/TRBV12-4	CASSPRGAGNYGYTF
TRBJ2-3	TRBV3-1	CVSSPFPGQGANTQYF
TRBJ2-3	TRBV6-2/TRBV6-3	CASSLPGLAGTDTQYF
TRBJ2-7	TRBV24-1	CATTGPNYEQYF
TRBJ2-7	TRBV6-1	CASRDGTGRSYEQYF
TRBJ2-3	TRBV5-5	CASSPSPSDTQYF
TRBJ2-5	TRBV6-6	CASSPGPGQETQYF
TRBJ1-5	TRBV10-3	CAISESAAGNQPQHF
TRBJ2-3	TRBV11-2	CASILGLAADTQYF